The clone carrying this TCR beta chain has at least ten counts. It was RNA transcripts that yielded the amplified TCR beta CDR3 regions. HTBI primers drove first-round RT-PCR of the TCR CDR3. TCRdb analysed the multiplex PCR reads with MiXCR anew, one entry per CDR3 protein. The repertoire has over 250,000 distinct CDR3 sequences, less than 30% of them found once; the top ten carry 20% to 30%. Germline V gene data show CDR1 as SNHLY and CDR2 as FYNNEI. J lost 7 bases, V lost 9 bases, and 14 bases had no gene match. This CDR3 is 14 amino acids long. This record belongs to a study of T cells in Graves' hyperthyroidism and ophthalmopathy. Newly diagnosed hyperthyroidism patients aged 18 to 65 years had disease lasting under 2 months.

The chain combines TRBV2 with TRBJ2-7; 8 nucleotides align to TRBD2. Sequencing was performed on blood. The sequence was collected from a man between 40 and 49 years old with Graves' hyperthyroidism that later progressed to Graves' ophthalmopathy. As DNA, the CDR3 is TGTGCCAGTAAAGCGGGACTAGTTATCGGAGAGCAGTACTTC. It yields the protein CASKAGLVIGEQYF.